The clone carrying this TCR beta chain was counted many times. The antigen is undetermined. The sample is drawn from a study of naive and memory T cell subsets. The CDR3 totals 13 residues. The ends were cut back, 7 bases at V and 6 bases at J, with 12 bases in the middle. In germline, CDR1 is SNHLY, CDR2 FYNNEI. The beta constant-region primer was an equimolar mix of two oligonucleotides covering TRBC1 and TRBC2. The ligated cDNA underwent four PCR rounds using SP2 and nested alpha and beta constant-region primers. The cDNA 3' end received a ligated single-stranded oligonucleotide carrying the SP2 primer and a 12-nucleotide UMI. A single record per CDR3 protein comes from TCRdb applying MiXCR to the UMI-ligation and nested PCR reads. The profile covers around 83,000 distinct CDR3 sequences, with about 11% appearing a single time and about 0.14% taken by the ten largest. Study conclusions and caveats: A few larger clonotypes appeared in naive repertoires, especially CD8, possibly memory cells re-expressing CD45RA. In naive cells, over 95% of TCR sequences were seen only once. Expression changes during T cell differentiation may affect RNA-based TCR counts.

CD8 T cells were positively selected from what remained after CD4 positive selection. The rearrangement joins TRBV2 to TRBJ2-2; no definite D call. The sequence came from a human donor in good health. Sequencing input: naive CD4+ T cells from blood. The CDR3 loop reads CASTVVVAGELFF. CDR3 nucleotide sequence: TGTGCCAGCACCGTCGTGGTTGCCGGGGAGCTGTTTTTT.